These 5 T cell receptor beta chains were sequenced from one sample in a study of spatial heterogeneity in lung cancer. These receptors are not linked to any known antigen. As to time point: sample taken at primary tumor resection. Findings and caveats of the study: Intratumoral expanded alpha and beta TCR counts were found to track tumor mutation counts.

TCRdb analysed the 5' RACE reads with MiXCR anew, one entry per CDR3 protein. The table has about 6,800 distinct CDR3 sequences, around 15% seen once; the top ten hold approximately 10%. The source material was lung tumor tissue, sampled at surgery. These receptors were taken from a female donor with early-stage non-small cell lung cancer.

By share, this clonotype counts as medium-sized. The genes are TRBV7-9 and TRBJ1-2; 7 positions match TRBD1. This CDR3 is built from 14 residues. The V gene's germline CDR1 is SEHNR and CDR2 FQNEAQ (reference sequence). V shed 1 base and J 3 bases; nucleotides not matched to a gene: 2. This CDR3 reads CASSLGQGDYGYTF. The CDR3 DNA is TGTGCCAGCAGCTTAGGGCAGGGGGACTATGGCTACACCTTC. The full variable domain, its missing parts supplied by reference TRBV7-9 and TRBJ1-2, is DTGVSQNPRHKITKRGQNVTFRCDPISEHNRLYWYRQTLGQGPEFLTYFQNEAQLEKSRLLSDRFSAERPKGSFSTLEIQRTEQGDSAMYLCASSLGQGDYGYTFGSGTRLTVV.

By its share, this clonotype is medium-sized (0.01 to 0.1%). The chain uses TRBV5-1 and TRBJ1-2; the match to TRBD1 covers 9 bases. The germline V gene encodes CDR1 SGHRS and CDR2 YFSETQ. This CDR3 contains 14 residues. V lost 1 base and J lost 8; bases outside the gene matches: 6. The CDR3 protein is CASSLTGGWIGYTF. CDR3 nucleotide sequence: TGCGCCAGCAGCTTGACAGGGGGCTGGATCGGCTACACCTTC.

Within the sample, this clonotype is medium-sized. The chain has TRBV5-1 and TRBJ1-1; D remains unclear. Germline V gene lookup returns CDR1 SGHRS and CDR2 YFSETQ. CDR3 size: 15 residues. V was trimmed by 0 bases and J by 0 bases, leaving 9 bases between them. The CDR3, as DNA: TGCGCCAGCAGCTTGGATCTGGGGTTGAACACTGAAGCTTTCTTT. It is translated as CASSLDLGLNTEAFF.

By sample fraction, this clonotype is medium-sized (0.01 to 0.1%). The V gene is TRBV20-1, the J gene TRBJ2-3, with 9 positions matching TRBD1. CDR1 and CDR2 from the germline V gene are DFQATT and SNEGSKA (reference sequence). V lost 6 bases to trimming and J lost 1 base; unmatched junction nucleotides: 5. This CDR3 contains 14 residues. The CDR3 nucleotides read TGCAGTGCGCTACGGGACAGGGGCACAGATACGCAGTATTTT. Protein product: CSALRDRGTDTQYF.

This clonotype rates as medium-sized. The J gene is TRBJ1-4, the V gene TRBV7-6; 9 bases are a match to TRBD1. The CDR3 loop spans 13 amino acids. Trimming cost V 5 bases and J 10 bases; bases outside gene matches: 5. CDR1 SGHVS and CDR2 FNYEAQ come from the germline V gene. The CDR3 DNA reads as TGTGCCAGCAGCATACGACAGGGGGGAAAACTGTTTTTT. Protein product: CASSIRQGGKLFF.